This entry is about one T cell receptor (beta chain). A multiplex PCR was run with 60 Vbeta primers and 13 Jbeta primers. Using immunoSEQ multiplex PCR, the repertoire was profiled, and TCRdb retains in-frame clones only, with some absent. This table holds about 82,000 clones, about nine tenths found once. The data derive from a study of cytomegalovirus exposure and HLA in healthy donors. The receptor's source is a man between 18 and 29 years old in good health and CMV-seronegative. Sequenced input: PBMCs.

The CDR3 DNA is TGTGCCAGCAGCCGCCGAGGAAGGGATAACCGCGGGAATTCACCCCTCCACTTT. Its protein is CASSRRGRDNRGNSPLHF. The gene calls are TRBV13 and TRBJ1-6; no firm D call. The V and J ends lost 5 bases and 7 bases respectively, with 24 bases between them. Germline CDR1 reads PRHDT; CDR2 reads FYEKMQ (reference sequence). The CDR3 extends over 18 amino acids.